This TCR beta chain was sequenced for a study of T cell clonotyping in hematopoietic cell transplantation. Germline CDR1 reads SGHDT; CDR2 reads YYEEEE. The ends were cut back, 0 bases at V and 7 bases at J, with 10 bases in the middle. The CDR3 consists of 13 residues. Here immunoSEQ multiplex PCR was the method, and the copy in TCRdb shows in-frame clones only, minus some. The table has some 14,000 clones, around two thirds seen once; the top ten hold under 10%. The clonotype originates from a human donor who either received an allogeneic hematopoietic cell transplant for a myeloid malignancy or was a related donor (not recorded which). Some clones in this sample may be carry-over from other donors' samples. The chain joins TRBV5-6 to TRBJ1-1; D is perhaps TRBD1 (5 bases). The specimen sequenced was PBMCs. For the CDR3, the DNA is TGTGCCAGCAGCTTGGTGGACAACCTTGAAGCTTTCTTT. This gives the protein CASSLVDNLEAFF.